These 4 T cell receptor beta chains originate from one sample sequenced in a study of CD8+ T cells in alopecia areata. Extracted from the samples, RNA was reverse transcribed into cDNA to serve as the sequencing template. The method was immunoSEQ multiplex PCR; TCRdb's version includes in-frame clones alone and lacks a portion of them. The sample carries around 190,000 clones, under 80% recorded once. The sample's treatment: oral pan-JAK inhibitor, 5-10 mg twice daily. The specimen was CD4+ T cells sorted from blood, collected between weeks 47 and 50, from a patient treated with tofacitinib. The receptors derive from a human donor with alopecia areata.

This clone occurred once. The chain carries TRBV7-9 and TRBJ2-2; D remains unclear. CDR1 is SEHNR, CDR2 FQNEAQ, per germline (reference sequence). The CDR3 runs to 14 residues. V was trimmed by 2 bases and J by 4 bases, leaving 8 bases between them. The CDR3 DNA follows: TGTGCCAGCAGCTTATCTATGGGCACCGGGGAGCTGTTTTTT. Translation gives CASSLSMGTGELFF. Full variable domain (outside the CDR3, taken from reference TRBV7-9 and TRBJ2-2): DTGVSQNPRHKITKRGQNVTFRCDPISEHNRLYWYRQTLGQGPEFLTYFQNEAQLEKSRLLSDRFSAERPKGSFSTLEIQRTEQGDSAMYLCASSLSMGTGELFFGEGSRLTVL.

The chain carries TRBV14 and TRBJ1-6; D perhaps matches TRBD1 (5 bases). V was clipped by 1 base and J by 7 bases, with 14 bases between them. The CDR3 has 16 amino acids. Germline V gives CDR1 SGHDN, CDR2 FVKESK. The CDR3 spells CASSQVQGFVNSPLHF. The CDR3 DNA reads as TGTGCCAGCAGCCAAGTTCAGGGATTTGTCAATTCACCCCTCCACTTT.

This clone was observed a single time. V and J are TRBV29-1 and TRBJ1-2; perhaps TRBD1 as D (6 bases). V lost 1 base and J lost 2, with 8 bases in between. The CDR3 has 13 residues. Germline V gene lookup returns CDR1 SQVTM and CDR2 ANQGSEA. The chain's CDR3 is CSVEAGQNYGYTF. CDR3 bases: TGCAGCGTTGAAGCAGGACAGAACTATGGCTACACCTTC.

V usage is TRBV15 and J usage is TRBJ1-6; a possible D gene is TRBD1 (5 bases). In germline, CDR1 is LNHNV, CDR2 YYDKDF (reference sequence). Trimming shortened V by 0 bases and J by 7 bases, and 13 bases separated the two germline ends. The CDR3 consists of 16 residues. CDR3 sequence: CATSRDRVDRNSPLHF. Here the CDR3 DNA reads TGTGCCACCAGCAGAGATCGGGTCGACAGAAATTCACCCCTCCACTTT.